The 19 T cell receptor beta chains given below trace back to one sample, sequenced in a study of long-term antiretroviral therapy in people with HIV. At survey level, the immunoSEQ assay was run in its v3.0 version. The protocol was immunoSEQ multiplex PCR, while the TCRdb copy is restricted to in-frame clones and leaves out a portion. The sample holds about 21,000 clones, approximately 90% seen once. This material consisted of unsorted PBMCs, taken 2.3 years after starting antiretroviral therapy. The receptors here all came from a man aged 60 to 69 with HIV.

V usage is TRBV29-1 and J usage is TRBJ1-5; D remains unclear. Germline CDR1 is SQVTM and CDR2 is ANQGSEA. The CDR3 is 12 amino acids. V dropped 6 bases and J dropped 4 bases, with 10 bases sitting between them. CDR3 region: CSVMSLNQPQHF. The CDR3 DNA is TGCAGCGTGATGTCGTTAAATCAGCCCCAGCATTTT.

This chain connects TRBV4-3 to TRBJ1-6; 8 bases agree with TRBD1. Germline V CDR1 and CDR2: LGHNA, YSLEER. The CDR3 contains 14 residues. With V trimmed by 4 bases and J by 9 bases, 5 bases remained unmatched. CDR3 region: CASSLDRERSPLHF. As DNA, the CDR3 is TGCGCCAGCAGCCTGGACAGGGAGCGTTCACCCCTCCACTTT.

The chain couples TRBV11-1 to TRBJ2-1; D is unresolved. CDR1 is SGHAT and CDR2 is FQDESV in the germline V gene (reference sequence). The CDR3 totals 15 residues. Trimming took 5 bases from V and 10 from J, leaving 21 bases between them. The CDR3 loop is CASSSLGSITPEQFF. The CDR3 DNA reads as TGTGCCAGCAGCAGCTTAGGTAGCATTACCCCAGAGCAGTTCTTC.

This clone appeared once. This chain joins TRBV5-6 and TRBJ1-5, with D unclear. V lost 1 base to trimming and J lost 2 bases, with 10 bases between them. CDR1 is SGHDT, CDR2 YYEEEE, per germline. The CDR3 is 15 residues long. This CDR3 reads CASSLRGSGNQPQHF. In DNA, the CDR3 is TGTGCCAGCAGCTTGCGGGGATCGGGCAATCAGCCCCAGCATTTT.

V usage is TRBV28 and J usage is TRBJ2-7; unclear D gene. Germline loops: CDR1 MDHEN, CDR2 SYDVKM. CDR3 length: 12 amino acids. V lost 6 bases, J lost 2 bases, and 8 bases lay in between. As DNA, the CDR3 is TGTGCCAGCAGCTTGATTACCTACGAGCAGTACTTC. It is translated as CASSLITYEQYF.

The CDR3 DNA sequence: TGTGCCAGCAGCCAAGATGATCGGGTGGGGCCAAGCTCCTACAATGAGCAGTTCTTC. Its protein product is CASSQDDRVGPSSYNEQFF. V and J are TRBV14 and TRBJ2-1, with D possibly being TRBD1 (5 bases). The CDR3 is 19 residues long. Trimming stripped 0 bases from V and 0 bases from J, with 18 bases between. Germline V CDR1 and CDR2: SGHDN, FVKESK.

This chain connects TRBV4-3 to TRBJ2-1, with 10 bases that match TRBD2. The CDR3 length is 15 residues. Looked up from germline, CDR1 is LGHNA and CDR2 is YSLEER. Germline trimming cut 3 bases from V and 8 bases from J; bases unmatched to any gene: 7. The CDR3 here is CASSHKRGGVYEQFF. The CDR3, as DNA: TGCGCCAGCAGCCACAAGCGGGGGGGCGTCTATGAGCAGTTCTTC.

The V and J genes are TRBV10-3 and TRBJ2-7, with 11 bases lining up with TRBD2. Germline-derived CDR1 and CDR2 are ENHRY and SYGVKD. V gave up 4 bases and J gave up 6 bases; unmatched junction bases: 20. This CDR3 has 19 amino acids. The CDR3 DNA follows: TGTGCCATCAGTGCGAGAAAGAGACTAGCGGGAAGGCTGGGGGGCGAGCAGTACTTC. Translation: CAISARKRLAGRLGGEQYF.

The rearrangement links TRBV11-3 to TRBJ2-2, with D tentatively TRBD1 (6 bases). Trimming took off 8 bases at V and 0 bases at J, with 13 bases between the two ends. The CDR3 has 15 amino acids. Germline V lookup: CDR1 SGHNT, CDR2 YENEEA. CDR3: CASSSTGPNTGELFF. CDR3 sequence (DNA): TGTGCCAGCTCGTCGACAGGACCGAACACCGGGGAGCTGTTTTTT. Drawing the rest from reference TRBV11-3 and TRBJ2-2, the complete variable domain is EAGVVQSPRYKIIEKKQPVAFWCNPISGHNTLYWYLQNLGQGPELLIRYENEEAVDDSQLPKDRFSAERLKGVDSTLKIQPAELGDSAVYLCASSSTGPNTGELFFGEGSRLTVL.

The chain carries TRBV6-6 and TRBJ2-3, with D perhaps matching TRBD2 (7 bases). Germline CDR1 and CDR2: MNHNY and SVGAGI (reference sequence). The CDR3 sequence is 13 residues long. V was clipped by 11 bases and J by 5 bases, with 17 bases between them. The CDR3 loop is CAGGGVRGDTQYF. Here the CDR3 DNA reads TGTGCCGGAGGGGGGGTCCGGGGAGATACGCAGTATTTT.

The chain couples TRBV18 to TRBJ1-1; D not certain. The germline V gene has CDR1 KGHSH and CDR2 LQKENI. CDR3 length: 13 amino acids. V lost 5 bases to trimming and J lost 7 bases, with 14 bases between them. The CDR3 protein is CASSVWQDREAFF. The CDR3 DNA sequence: TGTGCCAGCTCAGTTTGGCAGGACCGTGAAGCTTTCTTT.

In this sample, this clone turned up once. This chain uses TRBV7-3 with TRBJ2-1, with TRBD1 matching 8 bases. CDR3 size: 16 residues. The trim removed 4 bases at V and 0 bases at J, leaving 5 bases unmatched. CDR1 and CDR2 (germline): SGHTA, FQGTGA. The CDR3 DNA follows: TGTGCCAGCAGCTCAGGGGGCTCCTACTCCTACAATGAGCAGTTCTTC. Protein: CASSSGGSYSYNEQFF.

This clone occurred a few times. The rearrangement uses TRBV19 and TRBJ2-5, with unresolved D. The CDR3 sequence is 12 residues long. The V and J ends lost 5 bases and 5 bases respectively, with 9 bases between them. In germline, CDR1 is LNHDA, CDR2 SQIVND (reference sequence). DNA of the CDR3: TGTGCCAGTAGTTCAACGAGGGAGACCCAGTACTTC. Translated, it gives CASSSTRETQYF.

The chain uses TRBV7-2 and TRBJ2-1; D perhaps matches TRBD1 (6 bases). The length of the CDR3 is 14 residues. From germline, CDR1 is SGHTA and CDR2 FQGNSA. Trimming stripped 7 bases from V and 4 bases from J, with 14 bases between. CDR3 region: CASNPGQFYNEQFF. The CDR3 DNA reads as TGTGCCAGCAACCCTGGACAGTTTTACAATGAGCAGTTCTTC.

The chain couples TRBV4-1 to TRBJ2-2, with D unresolved. V was pared by 0 bases and J by 2 bases, with 7 bases between. CDR1 and CDR2 (germline): MGHRA, YSYEKL. This CDR3 spans 15 amino acids. The DNA of the CDR3 is TGCGCCAGCAGCCAAGATGCAACCAACACCGGGGAGCTGTTTTTT. This codes for CASSQDATNTGELFF.

This clone was recorded only once. This chain uses TRBV20-1 with TRBJ2-7; D is undetermined. Looked up from germline, CDR1 is DFQATT and CDR2 is SNEGSKA (reference sequence). Trimming removed 6 bases from V and 12 bases from J, with 18 bases in between. The CDR3 has 11 residues. The CDR3 loop reads CSATVGAMWYF. Written as DNA, the CDR3 is TGCAGTGCCACTGTGGGCGCTATGTGGTACTTC.

The rearrangement uses TRBV9 and TRBJ2-2; TRBD1 matches at 7 bases. Per the germline V gene, CDR1 is SGDLS and CDR2 is YYNGEE. CDR3 length: 15 residues. V lost 4 bases to trimming and J lost 1 base; unmatched junction nucleotides: 4. The CDR3 nucleotides read TGTGCCAGCAGCCTCCGGGACAGGAACACCGGGGAGCTGTTTTTT. Translating it yields CASSLRDRNTGELFF.

The chain links TRBV5-1 to TRBJ2-1; D possibly matches TRBD1 or TRBD2 (6 bases each). CDR3 length: 16 residues. Germline loops: CDR1 SGHRS, CDR2 YFSETQ. V was shortened by 2 bases and J by 0 bases, with 12 bases between the two germline ends. CDR3 sequence: CASSFFGGASYNEQFF. The CDR3 DNA follows: TGCGCCAGCAGCTTTTTCGGGGGCGCCTCCTACAATGAGCAGTTCTTC.

This clone was seen a handful of times. The gene calls are TRBV6-5 and TRBJ1-2; D gene unclear. This CDR3 has 14 residues. Trimming pared 6 bases from V and 4 bases from J, leaving 15 bases between. Germline CDR1 reads MNHEY; CDR2 reads SVGAGI. The CDR3: CASSPPQRGYGYTF. CDR3 DNA: TGTGCCAGCAGCCCTCCCCAGCGTGGCTATGGCTACACCTTC.